The 27 T cell receptor beta chains reported below all come from one sample, sequenced in a study of shared clonotypes between healthy human individuals. Measured with immunoSEQ multiplex PCR; TCRdb has only the in-frame clones, and not every one. The sample contains around 2,100,000 clones, just under 95% of which appear only once. CD8 cells classed as naive were CD45RO-negative and positively selected for CCR7, excluding terminally differentiated effector memory CD45RA+ cells. The sample was naive CD8+ T cells sorted from blood. These receptors were taken from a man in his late teens or twenties in good health.

V gene TRBV2 combines with J gene TRBJ2-7; D possibly corresponds to TRBD2 (5 bases). The CDR3 covers 16 residues. The germline V gene has CDR1 SNHLY and CDR2 FYNNEI. The V end was cut by 1 base, the J end by 1 base, with 14 bases between. The CDR3: CASSEGRGIRSYEQYF. CDR3 DNA: TGTGCCAGCAGTGAAGGTCGGGGTATAAGGTCCTACGAGCAGTACTTC.

J is TRBJ1-1 and V is TRBV7-2, with a weak D call TRBD1 (6 bases). The germline V gene has CDR1 SGHTA and CDR2 FQGNSA. The CDR3 length is 16 residues. Deletions cut 0 bases from V and 6 bases from J, with 17 bases between. The CDR3 region has the DNA TGTGCCAGCAGCTTAGCGAGGGGGAGGCGGGATCCTGAAGCTTTCTTT. This gives the protein CASSLARGRRDPEAFF.

The chain uses TRBV13 and TRBJ1-2, with D perhaps matching TRBD1 (6 bases). Per germline, CDR1 PRHDT and CDR2 FYEKMQ (reference sequence). V lost 4 bases and J 8 bases, leaving 20 bases between the germline ends. The CDR3 spans 15 residues. The CDR3 DNA reads TGTGCCAGCAGCTCGGGGGTCGGGACACATCACGGCTACACCTTC. Translated: CASSSGVGTHHGYTF.

The CDR3 region has the DNA TGTGCCAGCAGCCTTAGTCCGGCTAATGAAAAACTGTTTTTT. It translates to CASSLSPANEKLFF. The chain recombines TRBV5-4 with TRBJ1-4; unclear D gene. The CDR3 is 14 amino acids. Germline CDR1 and CDR2: SGHNT and YYREEE (reference sequence). The V and J ends lost 4 bases and 3 bases respectively, with 10 bases between them.

The rearrangement uses TRBV2 and TRBJ2-7; weak D call: TRBD2 (7 bases). CDR3 length: 15 residues. Per germline, CDR1 SNHLY and CDR2 FYNNEI. The V end was cut by 3 bases, the J end by 3 bases, with 15 bases between. CDR3 in amino acids: CASSEGAGVLYEQYF. CDR3 DNA: TGTGCCAGCAGTGAGGGGGCGGGAGTTCTCTACGAGCAGTACTTC.

The chain couples TRBV2 to TRBJ2-7; D unresolved. Trimming stripped 0 bases from V and 6 bases from J, with 9 bases between. Germline V gene data show CDR1 as SNHLY and CDR2 as FYNNEI. CDR3 length: 13 amino acids. The DNA of the CDR3 is TGTGCCAGCAGTGAAGCGCTATGGTCCGAGCAGTACTTC. Translated, it gives CASSEALWSEQYF.

J is TRBJ2-1 and V is TRBV30; D is unresolved. Germline-derived CDR1 and CDR2 are GTSNPN and SVGIG (reference sequence). This CDR3 contains 13 residues. V was pared by 3 bases and J by 8 bases, with 14 bases between. CDR3 protein: CAWSIQMSHEQFF. The CDR3 DNA follows: TGTGCCTGGAGCATCCAAATGAGTCATGAGCAGTTCTTC.

J is TRBJ1-2 and V is TRBV10-2; 9 bases align to TRBD1. The trim removed 6 bases at V and 6 bases at J, leaving 11 bases unmatched. This CDR3 comprises 15 residues. Germline V gives CDR1 WSHSY, CDR2 SAAADI. The DNA of the CDR3 is TGCGCCAGCAGGGGGGACAGGGTCGATCTGGATGGCTACACCTTC. Translated: CASRGDRVDLDGYTF.

Written as DNA, the CDR3 is TGCAGCGCGTGGTTGGACAGGGCCTACAATGAGCAGTTCTTC. Its protein is CSAWLDRAYNEQFF. The chain joins TRBV29-1 to TRBJ2-1; 8 positions match TRBD1. Germline V gives CDR1 SQVTM, CDR2 ANQGSEA. The CDR3 loop spans 14 amino acids. V lost 7 bases and J lost 2; bases outside the gene matches: 7.

The genes are TRBV9 and TRBJ1-3; D gene uncertain. Germline-derived CDR1 and CDR2 are SGDLS and YYNGEE. The CDR3 is 16 residues long. V lost 3 bases and J lost 0, with 13 bases in between. The CDR3: CASSAGRSASGNTIYF. Here the CDR3 DNA reads TGTGCCAGCAGCGCCGGACGTTCCGCCTCTGGAAACACCATATATTTT. Together with reference TRBV9 and TRBJ1-3, the CDR3 gives the full variable domain: DSGVTQTPKHLITATGQRVTLRCSPRSGDLSVYWYQQSLDQGLQFLIQYYNGEERAKGNILERFSAQQFPDLHSELNLSSLELGDSALYFCASSAGRSASGNTIYFGEGSWLTVV.

The chain combines TRBV28 with TRBJ1-1; weak D call: TRBD1 (5 bases). This CDR3 has 14 amino acids. Trimming removed 3 bases at V and 4 bases at J, with 12 bases between. Germline lookup yields CDR1 MDHEN and CDR2 SYDVKM. In nucleotides, the CDR3 is TGTGCCAGCAGTTTTGGGCGGGGGGGCACTGAAGCTTTCTTT. Translated, it gives CASSFGRGGTEAFF.

Of note for this clone: In the same sample, other DNA sequences code for this CDR3. The chain has TRBV11-2 and TRBJ2-7, with 10 bases aligning to TRBD1. V trimming: 3 bases; J trimming: 2 bases; junction bases outside the gene matches: 4. The CDR3 has 15 residues. Germline values: CDR1 SGHAT, CDR2 FQNNGV. CDR3 bases: TGTGCCAGCAGCTTGGGCGGGACAGGGGCCTACGAGCAGTACTTC. This sequence encodes CASSLGGTGAYEQYF.

V usage is TRBV7-9 and J usage is TRBJ2-1, with D unresolved. Between the trimmed V and J ends, which lost 2 bases and 5 bases, there was a span of 7 bases. In germline, CDR1 is SEHNR, CDR2 FQNEAQ (reference sequence). The CDR3 spans 13 residues. CDR3 sequence (DNA): TGTGCCAGCAGCTTAACGAATGACAATGAGCAGTTCTTC. Its protein product is CASSLTNDNEQFF.

The chain carries TRBV7-9 and TRBJ1-4; D is perhaps TRBD1 (5 bases). CDR3 length equals 15 residues. V was cut by 4 bases and J by 1 base, with 10 bases left in between. Germline CDR1 and CDR2: SEHNR and FQNEAQ (reference sequence). The CDR3, as DNA: TGTGCCAGCAGCTCCCGGGACGAAACTAATGAAAAACTGTTTTTT. Its translation is CASSSRDETNEKLFF. The full variable domain, rest sourced from reference TRBV7-9 and TRBJ1-4, is DTGVSQNPRHKITKRGQNVTFRCDPISEHNRLYWYRQTLGQGPEFLTYFQNEAQLEKSRLLSDRFSAERPKGSFSTLEIQRTEQGDSAMYLCASSSRDETNEKLFFGSGTQLSVL.

Concerning this clone itself: The sample contains more than one DNA sequence encoding this CDR3. The chain combines TRBV19 with TRBJ2-1; 9 bases match TRBD1. This CDR3 spans 13 amino acids. V was clipped by 6 bases and J by 7 bases; unmatched bases: 4. Germline lookup yields CDR1 LNHDA and CDR2 SQIVND (reference sequence). CDR3 bases: TGTGCCAGTAGCTCGACAGGGGGGAATGAGCAGTTCTTC. It specifies CASSSTGGNEQFF.

The rearrangement links TRBV15 to TRBJ2-5; D is unresolved. This CDR3 region has 18 residues. Germline V gene sequence: CDR1 LNHNV, CDR2 YYDKDF (reference sequence). V gave up 0 bases and J gave up 0 bases, with 17 bases separating them. The CDR3 protein is CATSREGLGLPYQETQYF. For the CDR3, the DNA is TGTGCCACCAGCAGAGAAGGGCTGGGTTTACCATACCAAGAGACCCAGTACTTC.

The chain couples TRBV4-3 to TRBJ2-2; D might be TRBD2 (5 bases). V was cut by 2 bases and J by 4 bases, with 14 bases left in between. This CDR3 is built from 16 residues. Germline assignment: CDR1 LGHNA and CDR2 YSLEER. The DNA of the CDR3 is TGCGCCAGCAGCCAATTTCTAGCTAGTCCCACCGGGGAGCTGTTTTTT. Encoded protein: CASSQFLASPTGELFF.

This rearrangement joins TRBV5-4 to TRBJ1-1; possibly TRBD1 for D (5 bases). V lost 2 bases and J 3 bases, leaving 11 bases between the germline ends. The germline gives CDR1 SGHNT, CDR2 YYREEE (reference sequence). The length of the CDR3 is 14 residues. The chain's CDR3 is CASSLFGADTEAFF. The CDR3 nucleotides read TGTGCCAGCAGCTTATTTGGGGCGGACACTGAAGCTTTCTTT.

As to this clone: The same CDR3 arises from other DNA sequences in this sample as well. The rearrangement links TRBV30 to TRBJ2-3; unclear D gene. The CDR3 covers 13 residues. Germline lookup yields CDR1 GTSNPN and CDR2 SVGIG (reference sequence). V lost 5 bases and J 0 bases, leaving 9 bases between the germline ends. CDR3 DNA sequence: TGTGCCTGGTCCGGAACTAGCACAGATACGCAGTATTTT. The encoded protein is CAWSGTSTDTQYF.

V gene TRBV27 combines with J gene TRBJ2-2; TRBD2 agrees at 11 bases. This CDR3 has 16 residues. The V and J ends lost 4 bases and 4 bases, in that order; junction bases with no gene match: 5. Germline values: CDR1 MNHEY, CDR2 SMNVEV (reference sequence). The CDR3 DNA reads TGTGCCAGCAGTTCGGGACTAGCGGTGGTCACCGGGGAGCTGTTTTTT. It is translated as CASSSGLAVVTGELFF.

The chain couples TRBV27 to TRBJ1-2; 8 nucleotides match TRBD1. CDR1 is MNHEY and CDR2 is SMNVEV in the germline V gene (reference sequence). Trimming at V came to 2 bases and at J to 8 bases, leaving 4 bases not matched to a gene. This CDR3 comprises 13 residues. CDR3 residues: CASSLRTGLGYTF. DNA of the CDR3: TGTGCCAGCAGTTTACGGACAGGGCTGGGCTACACCTTC.

This chain joins TRBV6-5 and TRBJ1-5; TRBD1 might be the D (6 bases). CDR1 and CDR2 from the germline V gene are MNHEY and SVGAGI. V lost 6 bases and J 1 base, leaving 13 bases between the germline ends. There are 15 residues in the CDR3. CDR3 sequence (DNA): TGTGCCAGCAGCTCAACAGGGTTAAGCAATCAGCCCCAGCATTTT. It specifies CASSSTGLSNQPQHF.

This clone appeared once. This chain connects TRBV5-6 to TRBJ2-1; D perhaps matches TRBD2 (5 bases). V was shortened by 6 bases and J by 5 bases, with 9 bases between the two germline ends. This CDR3 is 12 amino acids long. The germline gives CDR1 SGHDT, CDR2 YYEEEE. As DNA, the CDR3 is TGTGCCAGCATCCGGGGTGACAATGAGCAGTTCTTC. It yields the protein CASIRGDNEQFF.

The genes are TRBV7-9 and TRBJ2-1; TRBD1 or TRBD2 may be the D gene (6 bases each). Germline lookup yields CDR1 SEHNR and CDR2 FQNEAQ (reference sequence). The CDR3 contains 16 residues. V shed 7 bases and J shed 8 bases, with 24 bases lying between them. The CDR3: CASNALWGASSDEQFF. CDR3 nucleotides: TGTGCCAGCAACGCCTTGTGGGGGGCTAGTTCGGATGAGCAGTTCTTC.

With respect to this clone: The sample holds other DNA sequences that translate to the same CDR3. J is TRBJ2-7 and V is TRBV5-4; D might be TRBD1 (5 bases). Germline V lookup: CDR1 SGHNT, CDR2 YYREEE (reference sequence). V gave up 3 bases and J gave up 5 bases, with 9 bases separating them. The length of the CDR3 is 12 residues. CDR3: CASSWGGHEQYF. In DNA form, the CDR3 reads TGTGCCAGCAGCTGGGGCGGCCACGAGCAGTACTTC.

This chain links TRBV9 with TRBJ2-7; a possible D gene is TRBD2 (6 bases). The CDR3 sequence is 15 residues long. CDR1 is SGDLS, CDR2 YYNGEE, per germline. Trimming stripped 0 bases from V and 0 bases from J, with 10 bases between. This chain's CDR3 is CASSVAGVSSYEQYF. In DNA form, the CDR3 reads TGTGCCAGCAGCGTAGCGGGAGTGAGCTCCTACGAGCAGTACTTC.

The rearrangement uses TRBV7-6 and TRBJ2-7, with D tentatively TRBD1 or TRBD2 (6 bases each). Trimming shortened V by 6 bases and J by 3 bases, and 15 bases separated the two germline ends. The CDR3 loop spans 14 amino acids. Germline V gives CDR1 SGHVS, CDR2 FNYEAQ. CDR3 bases: TGTGCCAGCAGTCTTAAAGGGGGGCTCTACGAGCAGTACTTC. Residues: CASSLKGGLYEQYF.